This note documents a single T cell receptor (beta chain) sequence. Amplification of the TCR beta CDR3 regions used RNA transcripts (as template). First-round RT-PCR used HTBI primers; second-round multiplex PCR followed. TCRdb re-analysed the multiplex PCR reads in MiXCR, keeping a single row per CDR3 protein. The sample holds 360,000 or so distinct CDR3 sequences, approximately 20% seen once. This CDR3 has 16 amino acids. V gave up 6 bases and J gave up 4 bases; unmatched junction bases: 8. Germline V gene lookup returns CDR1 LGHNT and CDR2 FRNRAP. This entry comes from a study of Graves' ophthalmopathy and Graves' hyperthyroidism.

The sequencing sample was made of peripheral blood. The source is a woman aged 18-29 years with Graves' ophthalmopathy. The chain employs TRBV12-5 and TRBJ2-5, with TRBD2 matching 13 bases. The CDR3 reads CASGGGTSGIVETQYF. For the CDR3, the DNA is TGTGCTAGTGGAGGAGGGACTAGCGGGATTGTAGAGACCCAGTACTTC. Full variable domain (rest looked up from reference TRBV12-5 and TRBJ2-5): DARVTQTPRHKVTEMGQEVTMRCQPILGHNTVFWYRQTMMQGLELLAYFRNRAPLDDSGMPKDRFSAEMPDATLATLKIQPSEPRDSAVYFCASGGGTSGIVETQYFGPGTRLLVL.